The clone carrying this T cell receptor beta chain is medium-sized by share. Its antigen remains unidentified. Germline assignment: CDR1 SGHDT and CDR2 YYEEEE. CDR3 length: 14 residues. Trimming removed 2 bases from V and 4 bases from J, with 9 bases in between. Data came from immunoSEQ multiplex PCR; TCRdb stores just in-frame clones and leaves some out. Here the sample spans some 300,000 clones, 80% being singletons. The source of the sample is a study of cytotoxic CD8 clonotypes in ibrutinib-treated CLL. Findings and limits, study-wide: Relative to age-matched healthy donors, clonality at baseline was higher, and it tracked circulating CD8+ T-cell counts. On treatment, the uncommon public clonotypes contracted or remained stable.

The sample here was PBMCs, taken before ibrutinib treatment. The rearrangement uses TRBV5-6 and TRBJ2-2; possible D gene TRBD2, 6 bases. The receptor was derived from a human donor with chronic lymphocytic leukemia. The CDR3 loop reads CASSFGSRTGELFF. CDR3 sequence (DNA): TGTGCCAGCAGCTTCGGGAGCCGCACCGGGGAGCTGTTTTTT.